These 28 T cell receptor beta chains originate from one sample sequenced in a study of Ad26.COV2.S vaccination and SARS-CoV-2 variants. The sample's treatment: about 20 received Ad26.COV2.S at low or high dose, single or two shots; about 5 received placebo; per-sample allocation not given. After the first vaccine or placebo injection, samples were drawn on day 63. TCRdb's copy holds only in-frame clones and misses some; the assay was immunoSEQ multiplex PCR. The sample records about 370,000 clones, less than 90% being singletons. The input for sequencing was peripheral blood, taken in a trial of Ad26.COV2.S vaccine versus placebo. These receptors were obtained from a person between 18 and 59 years old who received the Ad26.COV2.S COVID-19 vaccine or a placebo.

The chain links TRBV9 to TRBJ2-7, with 9 bases lining up with TRBD1. The length of the CDR3 is 17 residues. V trimming: 4 bases; J trimming: 5 bases; junction bases outside the gene matches: 16. CDR1 and CDR2 from the germline V gene are SGDLS and YYNGEE. The CDR3 loop is CASSPRGRDRVPDEQYF. In DNA form, the CDR3 reads TGTGCCAGCAGCCCGAGAGGGAGGGACAGGGTTCCTGACGAGCAGTACTTC.

This chain joins TRBV11-2 and TRBJ1-2, with D uncertain. From germline, CDR1 is SGHAT and CDR2 FQNNGV. The CDR3 consists of 11 residues. Trimming stripped 5 bases from V and 6 bases from J, with 7 bases between. The CDR3 spells CASSLSDGYTF. The CDR3 nucleotides are TGTGCCAGCAGCCTATCAGATGGCTACACCTTC.

The V and J genes are TRBV6-5 and TRBJ2-5, with D perhaps TRBD2 (7 bases). V shed 4 bases and J shed 5 bases, with 17 bases lying between them. The V gene's germline CDR1 is MNHEY and CDR2 SVGAGI. The CDR3 is made up of 15 amino acids. For the CDR3, the DNA is TGTGCCAGCAGTTCCGGGGGGCTCGGGTGGGAGACCCAGTACTTC. It is translated as CASSSGGLGWETQYF.

This sequence joins TRBV2 and TRBJ1-5, with D possibly matching TRBD1 (5 bases). The CDR3 runs to 17 residues. Germline assignment: CDR1 SNHLY and CDR2 FYNNEI. Trimming removed 5 bases at V and 6 bases at J, with 23 bases between. Here the CDR3 reads CASSSPKTDIFGQPQHF. For the CDR3, the DNA is TGTGCCAGCAGTTCGCCTAAGACGGACATTTTCGGTCAGCCCCAGCATTTT.

This clone was observed a few times. The V gene is TRBV14, the J gene TRBJ1-6, with TRBD1 matching over 12 bases. CDR1 is SGHDN and CDR2 is FVKESK in the germline V gene. V shed 0 bases, J shed 14 bases, and the junction held 11 bases outside the gene matches. The CDR3 has 17 amino acids. The CDR3 sequence is CASSQDLIGTGGWSLHF. CDR3 DNA: TGTGCCAGCAGCCAAGATTTAATTGGGACAGGGGGCTGGTCCCTCCACTTT.

A remark on this clone: Other nucleotide sequences in the sample specify the same CDR3. V usage is TRBV3-1 (or the pseudogene TRBV3-2) and J usage is TRBJ1-5; D ambiguous. Trimming shortened V by 0 bases and J by 4 bases, and 4 bases separated the two germline ends. CDR1 LGHDT and CDR2 YNNKEL come from the germline V gene (reference sequence). There are 13 residues in the CDR3. The chain's CDR3 is CASSQDRNQPQHF. In DNA form, the CDR3 reads TGTGCCAGCAGCCAAGATCGTAATCAGCCCCAGCATTTT.

The rearrangement links TRBV10-3 to TRBJ1-1; no reliable D call. The V gene lost 9 bases and the J gene lost 5 bases, with 19 bases spanning the gap. Germline V gene sequence: CDR1 ENHRY, CDR2 SYGVKD. The length of the CDR3 is 14 residues. CDR3 in amino acids: CAIKSDPSGTEAFF. In nucleotides, the CDR3 is TGTGCCATTAAAAGCGACCCCTCTGGGACTGAAGCTTTCTTT.

The chain carries TRBV7-2 and TRBJ2-7; 7 bases line up with TRBD2. V lost 3 bases and J lost 0; bases outside the gene matches: 5. The CDR3 length is 15 residues. Germline loops: CDR1 SGHTA, CDR2 FQGNSA. The CDR3: CASSFTGGSSYEQYF. Written as DNA, the CDR3 is TGTGCCAGCAGCTTTACCGGGGGGAGCTCCTACGAGCAGTACTTC. Combining the CDR3 with reference TRBV7-2 and TRBJ2-7 gives the whole variable domain GAGVSQSPSNKVTEKGKDVELRCDPISGHTALYWYRQSLGQGLEFLIYFQGNSAPDKSGLPSDRFSAERTGGSVSTLTIQRTQQEDSAVYLCASSFTGGSSYEQYFGPGTRLTVT.

This chain links TRBV10-2 with TRBJ2-2; TRBD2 matches 7 bases. Germline assignment: CDR1 WSHSY and CDR2 SAAADI. Trimming cost V 5 bases and J 5 bases; bases outside gene matches: 5. The CDR3 spans 14 residues. CDR3: CASSTSARTGELFF. The CDR3 DNA reads as TGCGCCAGCAGTACTAGCGCGCGAACCGGGGAGCTGTTTTTT.

The chain recombines TRBV6-2 or TRBV6-3 with TRBJ1-5, with a tentative D call TRBD1 (5 bases). The CDR3 is 17 amino acids. Germline lookup yields CDR1 MNHEY and CDR2 SVGEGT. V was trimmed by 0 bases and J by 5 bases, leaving 17 bases between them. DNA for the CDR3: TGTGCCAGCAGTTACTCGAGGGGATTAGGGCGGGATCAGCCCCAGCATTTT. Translated, it gives CASSYSRGLGRDQPQHF.

This clone was observed a few times. The rearrangement joins TRBV7-9 to TRBJ1-2; D remains unclear. Germline V gene lookup returns CDR1 SEHNR and CDR2 FQNEAQ (reference sequence). Trimming stripped 5 bases from V and 7 bases from J, with 20 bases between. The CDR3 runs 15 residues. The CDR3 sequence is CASSQYQAVTGGYTF. In nucleotides, the CDR3 is TGTGCCAGCAGCCAATACCAAGCTGTCACCGGTGGCTACACCTTC.

This chain connects TRBV7-2 to TRBJ1-1, with D possibly TRBD1 on 5 matching bases. The CDR3 sequence is 16 residues long. CDR1 is SGHTA and CDR2 is FQGNSA in the germline V gene. V was shortened by 5 bases and J by 1 base, with 17 bases between the two germline ends. The CDR3 reads CASSARGDRPNTEAFF. In DNA, the CDR3 is TGTGCCAGCAGCGCCCGGGGCGACAGACCGAACACTGAAGCTTTCTTT.

In its sample, this clone was seen once. The chain recombines TRBV20-1 with TRBJ2-5; no clear D gene. Looked up from germline, CDR1 is DFQATT and CDR2 is SNEGSKA (reference sequence). The CDR3 is 11 amino acids. Trimming took off 6 bases at V and 3 bases at J, with 8 bases between the two ends. CDR3 DNA sequence: TGCAGTGCGTCGAGCAAAGAGACCCAGTACTTC. Translation: CSASSKETQYF.

This sequence joins TRBV4-3 and TRBJ1-5; no clear D gene. Trimming stripped 7 bases from V and 0 bases from J, with 13 bases between. In germline, CDR1 is LGHNA, CDR2 YSLEER. This CDR3 has 15 residues. The CDR3 reads CASKQESSSNQPQHF. In DNA, the CDR3 is TGCGCCAGCAAGCAGGAATCATCTAGCAATCAGCCCCAGCATTTT.

This chain connects TRBV6-5 to TRBJ2-1, with D perhaps matching TRBD2 (6 bases). V lost 0 bases and J 4 bases, leaving 10 bases between the germline ends. CDR3 length: 15 amino acids. Looked up from germline, CDR1 is MNHEY and CDR2 is SVGAGI. CDR3 region: CASSYSWGVYNEQFF. The DNA of the CDR3 is TGTGCCAGCAGTTACTCGTGGGGGGTATACAATGAGCAGTTCTTC.

The chain joins TRBV25-1 to TRBJ2-1, with D perhaps TRBD1 (6 bases). CDR1 MGHDK and CDR2 SYGVNS come from the germline V gene. The CDR3 extends over 15 amino acids. The V gene lost 3 bases and the J gene lost 8 bases, with 17 bases spanning the gap. The DNA of the CDR3 is TGTGCCAGCAGTGAGGCGCAGGGGCGTAGGGATGAGCAGTTCTTC. Residues: CASSEAQGRRDEQFF.

The chain joins TRBV11-3 to TRBJ2-3; 7 positions match TRBD2. Losses at the gene ends were 6 bases for V and 4 bases for J; bases not matched to a gene: 16. CDR1 is SGHNT, CDR2 YENEEA, per germline. This CDR3 has 17 residues. CDR3 residues: CASSFLVGDGRADTQYF. In DNA form, the CDR3 reads TGTGCCAGCAGTTTCCTAGTCGGGGATGGGAGGGCAGATACGCAGTATTTT.

Here the CDR3 DNA reads TGCGCCAGCAGTGACCCCTCCTACGAGCAGTACTTC. Its translation is CASSDPSYEQYF. V and J are TRBV10-2 and TRBJ2-7; D gene unclear. The CDR3 has 12 amino acids. Germline-derived CDR1 and CDR2 are WSHSY and SAAADI. V lost 3 bases and J 0 bases, leaving 3 bases between the germline ends.

V and J are TRBV2 and TRBJ2-1; 8 bases are shared with TRBD2. This CDR3 has 14 amino acids. CDR1 and CDR2 (germline): SNHLY, FYNNEI. Losses at the gene ends were 1 base for V and 7 bases for J; bases not matched to a gene: 3. DNA for the CDR3: TGTGCCAGCAGTGAAGTAGCGGGGATGAATGAGCAGTTCTTC. Translation: CASSEVAGMNEQFF.

This chain uses TRBV6-5 with TRBJ1-2, with a possible D match to TRBD1 (6 bases). The length of the CDR3 is 15 residues. Per the germline V gene, CDR1 is MNHEY and CDR2 is SVGAGI. V dropped 6 bases and J dropped 4 bases, with 18 bases sitting between them. The CDR3 spells CASRPTTQGRYGYTF. CDR3 in DNA: TGTGCCAGCAGACCAACGACACAGGGTCGCTATGGCTACACCTTC.

The gene calls are TRBV5-1 and TRBJ1-6, with a weak D call TRBD1 (6 bases). The germline V gene encodes CDR1 SGHRS and CDR2 YFSETQ. V lost 0 bases and J lost 0, with 10 bases in between. The CDR3 has 17 amino acids. CDR3 region: CASSLGQDRSYNSPLHF. The DNA of the CDR3 is TGCGCCAGCAGCTTGGGACAGGATCGCTCCTATAATTCACCCCTCCACTTT.

This clone has a single count. This chain connects TRBV19 to TRBJ1-5; D may be TRBD1 (5 bases). Germline V gives CDR1 LNHDA, CDR2 SQIVND (reference sequence). CDR3 size: 14 residues. The ends were cut back, 10 bases at V and 6 bases at J, with 19 bases in the middle. The CDR3 region is CATLGRGRGQPQHF. The CDR3 DNA reads as TGTGCCACCCTTGGCCGGGGGAGAGGTCAGCCCCAGCATTTT.

The V and J genes are TRBV4-3 and TRBJ1-3; D unclear. With 2 bases removed from V and 4 bases from J, the gap between germline ends came to 6 bases. The length of the CDR3 is 13 residues. Looked up from germline, CDR1 is LGHNA and CDR2 is YSLEER. The CDR3 loop reads CASSQLGGNTIYF. The CDR3 nucleotides read TGCGCCAGCAGCCAACTGGGCGGAAACACCATATATTTT.

This rearrangement joins TRBV13 to TRBJ2-3, with D perhaps matching TRBD1 (8 bases). The germline gives CDR1 PRHDT, CDR2 FYEKMQ (reference sequence). This CDR3 is built from 14 residues. Trimming cost V 5 bases and J 3 bases, with 12 bases left between them. The CDR3: CASSDRGGTDTQYF. For the CDR3, the DNA is TGTGCCAGCAGCGACAGGGGAGGGACAGATACGCAGTATTTT.

For this clone: This same CDR3 is encoded by further DNA sequences in the sample. The chain employs TRBV5-4 and TRBJ2-5, with D perhaps matching TRBD1 (5 bases). V lost 1 base to trimming and J lost 3 bases, with 7 bases between them. The CDR3 extends over 13 amino acids. Germline V gene sequence: CDR1 SGHNT, CDR2 YYREEE (reference sequence). The CDR3 here is CASSLRGEETQYF. The CDR3 DNA sequence: TGTGCCAGCAGCTTGAGGGGTGAAGAGACCCAGTACTTC. The variable domain in full, completed from reference TRBV5-4 and TRBJ2-5, reads ETGVTQSPTHLIKTRGQQVTLRCSSQSGHNTVSWYQQALGQGPQFIFQYYREEENGRGNFPPRFSGLQFPNYSSELNVNALELDDSALYLCASSLRGEETQYFGPGTRLLVL.

Only one count was recorded for this clone. This chain uses TRBV5-8 with TRBJ1-4; D not certain. The CDR3 length is 11 residues. From germline, CDR1 is SGHTS and CDR2 YDEGEE. The V end lost 3 bases, the J end lost 10 bases, and 7 bases lay between the germline ends. In DNA, the CDR3 is TGTGCCAGCAGCTCCGAGGCAAAACTGTTTTTT. This sequence encodes CASSSEAKLFF. The full variable domain, its missing parts supplied by reference TRBV5-8 and TRBJ1-4, is EAGVTQSPTHLIKTRGQQATLRCSPISGHTSVYWYQQALGLGLQFLLWYDEGEERNRGNFPPRFSGRQFPNYSSELNVNALELEDSALYLCASSSEAKLFFGSGTQLSVL.

The chain has TRBV7-8 and TRBJ2-7, with D unresolved. Germline V gene lookup returns CDR1 SGHVS and CDR2 FQNEAQ. Trimming took off 2 bases at V and 2 bases at J, with 10 bases between the two ends. CDR3 length: 14 amino acids. The CDR3: CASSLPIPPYEQYF. DNA for the CDR3: TGTGCCAGCAGCTTACCCATCCCTCCCTACGAGCAGTACTTC.

The chain is built from TRBV2 and TRBJ1-4, with D maybe TRBD1 (6 bases). The ends were cut back, 4 bases at V and 11 bases at J, with 8 bases in the middle. Germline V gives CDR1 SNHLY, CDR2 FYNNEI. The CDR3 has 11 residues. The CDR3 bases are TGTGCCAGCAGTGTAACAGGGAAACTGTTTTTT. This gives the protein CASSVTGKLFF. Together with reference TRBV2 and TRBJ1-4, the CDR3 gives the full variable domain: EPEVTQTPSHQVTQMGQEVILRCVPISNHLYFYWYRQILGQKVEFLVSFYNNEISEKSEIFDDQFSVERPDGSNFTLKIRSTKLEDSAMYFCASSVTGKLFFGSGTQLSVL.